This T cell receptor (beta chain) was identified during a study of T cells in Graves' hyperthyroidism and ophthalmopathy. Study findings and constraints: Among thyroid clonotypes expanded above 0.001, most also appeared in blood.

It was RNA transcripts that yielded the amplified TCR beta CDR3 regions. TCR CDR3 underwent first-round RT-PCR with the HTBI primer set. TCRdb called the multiplex PCR reads again in MiXCR, with one record for every CDR3 protein. Among 500,000 to 700,000 distinct CDR3 sequences, 16% were seen once, and the ten largest hold around a sixth. Trimming took 3 bases from V and 5 from J; bases not matched to a gene: 6. The CDR3 consists of 15 residues. Germline V gives CDR1 MNHNS, CDR2 SASEGT. Stability of Graves' hyperthyroidism was defined as absent ophthalmopathy progression within 18 months. The diagnoses drew upon clinical symptoms, serum thyroxine and TRAb, thyroid ultrasound and orbital computed tomography. This sample holds PBMCs from 9.5 to 10 ml fresh peripheral blood. This clonotype has a count of ten or more. Its target is not known.

The gene calls are TRBV6-1 and TRBJ2-5; 10 nucleotides align to TRBD1. Sample: blood. This receptor was obtained from a woman aged 18-29 years with Graves' hyperthyroidism. Here the CDR3 DNA reads TGTGCCAGCAGTGACGGGACAGGGGTAGCGGAGACCCAGTACTTC. Translating gives CASSDGTGVAETQYF.